The entry that follows covers one T cell receptor beta chain sequence. At least ten counts were recorded for this clonotype. This receptor's antigen is unknown. Per-base quality was not reported, and no clone a single base away is much larger than it. The data stem from a study of Graves' ophthalmopathy and Graves' hyperthyroidism (dated by TCRdb to 2016 to 2018). Notes on the research overall: Peripheral blood was collected at initial diagnosis, prior to any treatment. The study used signatures of the TCR beta repertoire to tell Graves' ophthalmopathy apart from Graves' hyperthyroidism and to predict which patients would progress to ophthalmopathy. In total, some 140 blood samples were TCR-sequenced: roughly 45 ophthalmopathy, under 80 hyperthyroidism and some 17 hyperthyroidism-to-ophthalmopathy patients. To explore V-J signatures that distinguish ophthalmopathy from hyperthyroidism, a discovery set of 100 patients was enrolled, made up of 43 with ophthalmopathy and some 60 with stable hyperthyroidism. The independent validation cohort included under 20 hyperthyroidism patients plus 17 patients who later progressed from hyperthyroidism to ophthalmopathy. In roughly six hyperthyroidism patients, the T-cell repertoires found in thyroid tissue were compared with those found in blood. Once sampling was done, hyperthyroidism patients were given methimazole at a starting dose of 30 mg daily, while ophthalmopathy patients were given high-dose intravenous methylprednisolone. The 100 or so discovery patients were randomly divided into training and test sets at a 7:3 ratio. Results the study describes overall, beyond this receptor: In validation, the model predicted ophthalmopathy progression with 70.59% sensitivity and about 77% specificity; fewer than 15 predicted patients were CT-confirmed with GO in a median of around 6.5 months. Most of the expanded thyroid clonotypes with a frequency above 0.001 were also detected in blood, and it was suggested that the thyroid immune response may be reflected by blood repertoires. Sample size was not statistically predetermined, and group allocation was not concealed from the investigators. Ophthalmopathy was separated from stable hyperthyroidism by the 13-signature model with 85% to 90% sensitivity and 81.08% specificity in cross-validation and with 80%/75% in the test set.

TCR beta CDR3 regions were amplified from RNA transcripts for repertoire sequencing. The first round was an RT-PCR using HTBI primers with the Qiagen OneStep RT-PCR kit, and this first round was followed by a second-round multiplex PCR, then size selection and purification. The libraries underwent paired-end sequencing with 100 bp reads on an Illumina HiSeq2000. The paper's processing steps were these. Reads were processed with SOAPnuke, discarding reads with adapters, uncalled bases, mean Phred below 15, or no exact constant-primer or identifier match. High-quality paired reads were merged with COPE v1.2.5. Clonotypes were defined as unique nucleotide sequences and were aligned to IMGT TRB V, D and J references using MiTCR v1.1. Analysis was restricted to V-J combinations with a frequency above 0.0001, which covered roughly 99% of repertoires. A TCR clonal expansion and chaos score per V-J combination was defined as the ratio of F50 clonal expansion to chaos observed in the TCRdist matrix. Welch's t-statistics and random forest were used to reduce features to about 13 V-J combinations, which were fed into a naive Bayes classifier. The similarity between thyroid and blood repertoires was quantified using the Morisita-Horn index. Clones were called with MiXCR by TCRdb after fastp trimmed the public reads at Q25, and only in-frame beta chains were retained. Rows matching on CDR3 protein sequence are summarized as one entry with the most common DNA and genes. TCRdb assigned the V and J calls; the authors' analysis was not used. In this sample the table shows over 500,000 distinct CDR3 sequences, about 20% of which occur a single time. The top ten hold around 6.9% of the sample.

Hyperthyroidism was defined as stable when no progression to ophthalmopathy occurred within 18 months of follow-up. The hyperthyroidism patients were 18 to 65 years old and newly diagnosed, with a disease duration of less than 2 months. Patients were excluded if they had other autoimmune diseases, uncontrolled infections, pregnancy or lactation. Clinical symptoms, serum thyroxine, TRAb, thyroid ultrasound and orbital computed tomography formed the basis of the diagnosis. Using Ficoll-Paque density gradient centrifugation, PBMCs were isolated from about 10 ml of fresh peripheral blood. Total RNA was extracted with Trizol reagent and quality-checked on an Agilent 2100 Bioanalyzer. Measured from the cysteine to the phenylalanine, the CDR3 is 15 residues long. CDR3 DNA is the only sequence kept; it has 45 bases, read in frame from the first base. In the germline V gene (reference sequence), CDR1 corresponds to LNHDA and CDR2 to SQIVND. V lost 5 bases and J lost 3 bases, and the count of bases not matched to a germline gene is 8.

The sequencing sample was made of peripheral blood. The receptor was derived from a woman aged 18-30 years with stable Graves' hyperthyroidism. Some clones in this sample may be carry-over from other donors' samples. Donor details come from another sample of the same person, matched by shared clones. The chain joins TRBV19 to TRBJ2-7, with 9 bases in between that match TRBD1. The CDR3 protein: CASSQMGQGLYEQYF. The DNA sequence is TGTGCCAGTAGTCAAATGGGACAGGGACTCTACGAGCAGTACTTC.